This T cell receptor beta chain is drawn from a study of CD8 T cells in ankylosing spondylitis. Study-wide findings and caveats: There was reportedly significant enrichment of clones that were disease-linked in matched ankylosing spondylitis synovial fluid. A motif of 7 or 8 highly homologous TCR beta variants was seen as apparently characteristic of ankylosing spondylitis blood. Reactive arthritis synovial fluid and blood were previously reported to contain some motif variants.

V was cut by 5 bases and J by 7 bases, with 15 bases left in between. Germline lookup yields CDR1 MNHEY and CDR2 SMNVEV (reference sequence). The CDR3 extends over 14 amino acids. Comments on this clonotype: The antigen is unknown.

For TCR beta, libraries came from quantitative 5'-RACE with molecular barcodes. TCRdb re-analysed the 5' RACE reads in MiXCR, keeping a single row per CDR3 protein. The table shows 200,000 to 250,000 distinct CDR3 sequences, with about a sixth occurring only once. What was sequenced was blood, either unsorted or a sorted T cell fraction (not recorded which). This clonotype originated in a male donor with ankylosing spondylitis. The V call is TRBV27, the J call TRBJ2-1; possibly TRBD2 for D (6 bases). CDR3 protein: CASSRETHSNEQFF. In DNA form, the CDR3 reads TGTGCCAGCAGTCGGGAGACCCACTCGAATGAGCAGTTCTTC.